These T cell receptor beta chains were read from a single sample in a study of shared clonotypes between healthy human individuals. This table comes from immunoSEQ multiplex PCR, and its TCRdb copy is limited to in-frame clones, with some not included. Among around 450,000 clones listed, about four fifths were seen once. The sample consisted of PBMCs. Receptors were obtained from a woman in her forties in good health. Some clones in this sample may be carry-over from other donors' samples. CDR3s include the opening cysteine and the closing phenylalanine or tryptophan. A D gene is named only where the DNA matches it firmly. Not all rows give a size; the values are once, few, many and, for expanded clones, a class.

CASSFVGTGGAGTDTQYF,TGTGCCAGCAGTTTTGTAGGGACAGGGGGCGCGGGCACAGATACGCAGTATTTT,TRBJ2-3,NA,TRBV27,TRBD1
CASSQRTGFGTEAFF,TGCGCCAGCAGCCAACGCACAGGGTTCGGCACTGAAGCTTTCTTT,TRBJ1-1,few,TRBV4-3,NA
CASSLTSGGEDEQFF,TGTGCCAGCAGCTTAACTAGCGGGGGGGAGGATGAGCAGTTCTTC,TRBJ2-1,NA,TRBV5-4,TRBD2
CASSFSGNTEAFF,TGTGCCAGCAGCTTTTCAGGGAACACTGAAGCTTTCTTT,TRBJ1-1,NA,TRBV5-6,NA
CASSLWRGGTYEQYF,TGTGCCAGCAGCTTATGGCGGGGGGGGACCTACGAGCAGTACTTC,TRBJ2-7,NA,TRBV7-2,TRBD2
CASSLGTNNQPQHF,TGTGCCAGCAGCTTAGGTACAAATAATCAGCCCCAGCATTTT,TRBJ1-5,NA,TRBV7-9,NA
CASSTTSGSYTGELFF,TGTGCCAGCAGCACGACTAGCGGGAGTTATACCGGGGAGCTGTTTTTT,TRBJ2-2,NA,TRBV7-3,TRBD2
CASSPLGGLGGNTIYF,TGCGCCAGCAGCCCCCTAGGGGGCTTAGGTGGAAACACCATATATTTT,TRBJ1-3,NA,TRBV5-1,TRBD1
CASSVPGIKYNEQFF,TGTGCCAGCAGTGTGCCGGGAATTAAGTACAATGAGCAGTTCTTC,TRBJ2-1,NA,TRBV2,NA
CASSWGFSTEAFF,TGTGCCAGCAGTTGGGGATTTAGCACTGAAGCTTTCTTT,TRBJ1-1,once,TRBV27,NA
CATSRDLNEKLFF,TGTGCCACCAGCAGAGATCTTAATGAAAAACTGTTTTTT,TRBJ1-4,few,TRBV15,NA
CASSKGLPFSNQPQHF,TGTGCCAGCAGTAAGGGACTACCCTTTAGCAATCAGCCCCAGCATTTT,TRBJ1-5,NA,TRBV27,NA
CASTEITGSWGFF,TGTGCCTCCACAGAAATTACAGGATCCTGGGGCTTCTTT,TRBJ1-1,NA,TRBV30,NA
CASRMVSYGYTF,TGTGCCAGCAGAATGGTCAGCTATGGCTACACCTTC,TRBJ1-2,NA,TRBV28,NA
CSVERGDREAFF,TGCAGCGTTGAACGAGGGGACCGTGAAGCCTTCTTT,TRBJ1-1,NA,TRBV29-1,NA
CASRTPGVGTDTQYF,TGTGCCAGCCGGACACCTGGGGTGGGCACAGATACGCAGTATTTT,TRBJ2-3,NA,TRBV28,NA
CASSLVADPSTDTQYF,TGTGCCAGCAGCTTAGTGGCGGACCCTAGCACAGATACGCAGTATTTT,TRBJ2-3,NA,TRBV7-2,NA
CASSLTGGDTGELFF,TGTGCCAGCAGTCTGACAGGGGGCGACACCGGGGAGCTGTTTTTT,TRBJ2-2,NA,TRBV2,TRBD1
CASSRDGTNTGELFF,TGTGCCAGCAGTAGGGACGGAACGAACACCGGGGAGCTGTTTTTT,TRBJ2-2,NA,TRBV27,NA
CASSPLAGDSYEQYF,TGTGCCAGCTCACCTCTAGCGGGAGACTCCTACGAGCAGTACTTC,TRBJ2-7,NA,TRBV18,TRBD2
CAWSARPPSPLHF,TGTGCCTGGAGTGCCCGACCCCCTTCACCCCTCCACTTT,TRBJ1-6,NA,TRBV30,NA
CASSQTGNEQFF,TGTGCCAGCAGCCAGACGGGCAATGAGCAGTTCTTC,TRBJ2-1,NA,TRBV7-9,NA
CASSYDRATTDTQYF,TGTGCCAGCAGTTACGACAGGGCCACCACAGATACGCAGTATTTT,TRBJ2-3,NA,TRBV6-5,TRBD1
CASTRQGAVIDTQYF,TGTGCCTCCACCCGCCAGGGGGCGGTTATAGATACGCAGTATTTT,TRBJ2-3,NA,TRBV30,TRBD1
CASSLGGQGVVRQYF,TGTGCCAGCAGCTTGGGTGGACAGGGGGTGGTGAGGCAGTACTTC,TRBJ2-7,NA,TRBV5-4,TRBD1
CSHRGQSYNEQFF,TGCAGCCACAGGGGTCAATCCTACAATGAGCAGTTCTTC,TRBJ2-1,NA,TRBV29-1,TRBD1
CSARDFVGYTF,TGCAGTGCTAGAGATTTTGTTGGCTACACCTTC,TRBJ1-2,few,TRBV20-1,NA
CAWSGGNGTQYF,TGTGCCTGGAGCGGAGGGAATGGTACGCAGTATTTT,TRBJ2-3,NA,TRBV30,NA
CASSYGTGLTGKLFF,TGTGCCAGCAGTTACGGGACAGGGCTAACGGGAAAACTGTTTTTT,TRBJ1-4,NA,TRBV6-5,TRBD1
CASSMDSYEQYF,TGTGCCAGCAGCATGGACAGCTACGAGCAGTACTTC,TRBJ2-7,few,TRBV28,NA
CASSFVGFKLDEQFF,TGTGCCAGCAGTTTCGTGGGGTTTAAATTAGATGAGCAGTTCTTC,TRBJ2-1,NA,TRBV27,NA
CASSQLTTGTHNTGELFF,TGCGCCAGCAGCCAATTGACCACCGGGACTCATAACACCGGGGAGCTGTTTTTT,TRBJ2-2,NA,TRBV4-3,NA
CASSPGDTQYF,TGTGCCAGCTCACCAGGAGATACGCAGTATTTT,TRBJ2-3,NA,TRBV18,NA
CASSLERTSTTRYF,TGTGCCAGCAGCTTAGAGAGGACATCGACCACTCGGTACTTC,TRBJ2-5,NA,TRBV11-2,NA
CASSPNPTPLETQYF,TGTGCCAGCTCACCTAACCCCACCCCCCTAGAGACCCAGTACTTC,TRBJ2-5,NA,TRBV18,NA
CASSLAGLAYNEQFF,TGTGCCAGTAGTCTCGCGGGACTAGCCTACAATGAGCAGTTCTTC,TRBJ2-1,many,TRBV19,TRBD2
CAWSGRIRLNSPLHF,TGTGCCTGGAGTGGCAGAATTCGCCTTAATTCACCCCTCCACTTT,TRBJ1-6,NA,TRBV30,NA
CASSVISGSTDTQYF,TGTGCCAGCAGTGTGATTAGCGGGAGCACAGATACGCAGTATTTT,TRBJ2-3,few,TRBV2,TRBD2
CASSLDAHQAGEETQYF,TGTGCCAGCAGCTTAGATGCCCATCAAGCGGGTGAGGAGACCCAGTACTTC,TRBJ2-5,NA,TRBV11-2,NA
CASRPTGAGEQYF,TGTGCCAGCAGGCCTACAGGGGCGGGCGAGCAGTACTTC,TRBJ2-7,NA,TRBV7-9,TRBD1